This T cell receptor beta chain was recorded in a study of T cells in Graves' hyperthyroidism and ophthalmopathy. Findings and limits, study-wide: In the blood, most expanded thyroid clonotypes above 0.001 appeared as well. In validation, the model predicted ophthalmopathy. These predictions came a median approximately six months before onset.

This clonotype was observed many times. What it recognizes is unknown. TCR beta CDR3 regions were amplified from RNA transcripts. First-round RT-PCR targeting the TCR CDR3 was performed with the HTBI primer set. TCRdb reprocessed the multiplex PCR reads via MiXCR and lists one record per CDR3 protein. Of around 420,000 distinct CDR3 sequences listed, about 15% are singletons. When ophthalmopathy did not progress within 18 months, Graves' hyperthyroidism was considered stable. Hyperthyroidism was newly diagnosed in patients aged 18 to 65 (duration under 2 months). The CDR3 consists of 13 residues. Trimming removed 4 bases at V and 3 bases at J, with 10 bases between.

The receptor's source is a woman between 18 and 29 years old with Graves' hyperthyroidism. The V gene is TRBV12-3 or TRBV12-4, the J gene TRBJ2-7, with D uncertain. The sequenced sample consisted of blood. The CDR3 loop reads CASSSLPRYEQYF. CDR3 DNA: TGTGCCAGCAGTTCGCTACCGCGCTACGAGCAGTACTTC.